This TCR beta chain was recorded in a study of TIL therapy for anti-PD-1-resistant metastatic lung cancer. Study-level findings and limits: Many TIL product clones were absent from baseline tumor, suggesting clonal contraction.

Stated time point: pre-treatment sample, taken before nivolumab and TIL therapy. Pleural nodules or supraclavicular lymph nodes made up most of the excised metastases sampled. The immunoSEQ assay was v3. Sequencing was performed with immunoSEQ multiplex PCR; in TCRdb, only in-frame clones are kept and a portion is missing. The repertoire holds roughly 92,000 clones, with less than 70% as singletons. A remark on this clone: The antigen remains undetermined.

Trimming at V came to 4 bases and at J to 5 bases, leaving 5 bases not matched to a gene. Germline V CDR1 and CDR2: SGDLS, YYNGEE. The CDR3 is made up of 14 amino acids. This chain connects TRBV9 to TRBJ2-1, with 8 bases matching TRBD1. The clonotype originates from a person aged 25 to 80 with non-small cell lung cancer. The material was tumor tissue, obtained at baseline. CDR3 DNA sequence: TGTGCCAGCAGCCCAGGACAGGGTAACAATGAGCAGTTCTTC. Translation gives CASSPGQGNNEQFF. The whole variable domain, filled in from reference TRBV9 and TRBJ2-1, reads DSGVTQTPKHLITATGQRVTLRCSPRSGDLSVYWYQQSLDQGLQFLIQYYNGEERAKGNILERFSAQQFPDLHSELNLSSLELGDSALYFCASSPGQGNNEQFFGPGTRLTVL.